The 5 T cell receptor beta chains presented below share a single source sample, sequenced in a study of shared clonotypes between healthy human individuals. TCRdb keeps only in-frame clones here, not all; method: immunoSEQ multiplex PCR. The sample contains about 2.4 million clones, 93% of which appear only once. What was sequenced was naive CD4+ T cells from PBMCs. Subset: CD45RA+ positively selected. These receptors all stem from a man aged 18 to 30 in good health. Some clones in this sample may be carry-over from other donors' samples.

The chain couples TRBV5-1 to TRBJ1-4; D ambiguous. Germline V lookup: CDR1 SGHRS, CDR2 YFSETQ. V dropped 2 bases and J dropped 5 bases, with 10 bases sitting between them. CDR3 size: 14 residues. The CDR3 bases are TGCGCCAGCAGCTTCCAATCTGAAAATGAAAAACTGTTTTTT. This translates into CASSFQSENEKLFF.

With regard to this clone: Other DNA sequences within the sample encode an identical CDR3. V is TRBV7-9 and J is TRBJ1-5, with D tentatively TRBD1 (5 bases). Germline CDR1 is SEHNR and CDR2 is FQNEAQ (reference sequence). The CDR3 sequence is 15 residues long. V lost 4 bases, J lost 0 bases, and 10 bases lay in between. For the CDR3, the DNA is TGTGCCAGCAGCTCAGGGATCAATAGCAATCAGCCCCAGCATTTT. It specifies CASSSGINSNQPQHF.

This chain connects TRBV2 to TRBJ1-1; D is unresolved. Germline V gives CDR1 SNHLY, CDR2 FYNNEI. Trimming took 6 bases from V and 5 from J, leaving 10 bases between them. The CDR3 sequence is 12 residues long. Here the CDR3 DNA reads TGTGCCAGCAGCTTCAGTGAAACTGAAGCTTTCTTT. Protein sequence: CASSFSETEAFF.

This clone was counted a single time. This sample includes further DNA sequences coding for the same CDR3. The J gene is TRBJ2-3, the V gene TRBV7-2; D is ambiguous. This CDR3 is built from 14 residues. The V and J ends lost 1 base and 1 base respectively, with 6 bases between them. Germline V gives CDR1 SGHTA, CDR2 FQGNSA. The CDR3 nucleotides are TGTGCCAGCAGCTTAGAGTCAGGCACAGATACGCAGTATTTT. Translating gives CASSLESGTDTQYF.

The V and J genes are TRBV29-1 and TRBJ2-6; D gene uncertain. CDR3 size: 15 residues. The germline CDR1 and CDR2 sequences are SQVTM and ANQGSEA. V lost 3 bases to trimming and J lost 0 bases, with 9 bases between them. The CDR3 region has the DNA TGCAGCGTTGAGTGGCAACACTCTGGGGCCAACGTCCTGACTTTC. Its protein is CSVEWQHSGANVLTF.